Listed below are T cell receptor beta chains from one sample, sequenced in a study of cytomegalovirus exposure and HLA in healthy donors. Produced via immunoSEQ multiplex PCR; TCRdb's table is partial and in-frame only. The data show tens of thousands of clones, approximately 75% seen once. Material: PBMCs. The receptors stem from a woman aged 40 to 50 in good health and CMV-seronegative. CDR3s include the opening cysteine and the closing phenylalanine or tryptophan.

j_call	v_call	cdr3_aa
TRBJ2-7	TRBV19	CASSRDRGTYEQYF
TRBJ2-1	TRBV18	CASSPKTGERNEQFF
TRBJ2-1	TRBV19	CASSNTTRGRLYNEQFF
TRBJ2-7	TRBV7-2	CASSLGPSGTYEQYF
TRBJ1-3	TRBV15	CATSRDKTGITGNTIYF
TRBJ1-1	TRBV19	CALRGTGSWITEAFF
TRBJ2-7	TRBV5-1	CASSLAKTGGPSYEQYF
TRBJ1-5	TRBV7-2	CASSRGNQPQHF
TRBJ2-7	TRBV7-2	CASRLLGREHYYEQYF
TRBJ1-5	TRBV6-6	CASRPDRGSQPQHF
TRBJ2-3	TRBV7-9	CASSLGGGHTDTQYF
TRBJ1-4	TRBV7-9	CASSPYRVLPEKLFF
TRBJ1-6	TRBV7-9	CASSPTWEVASPLHF
TRBJ1-1	TRBV6-5	CASSYYQGGAEAFF
TRBJ2-7	TRBV2	CASREGSGYEQYF
TRBJ1-6	TRBV7-6	CASSLDRVNSPPHF
TRBJ1-1	TRBV15	CATSSGTVRITEAFF
TRBJ1-1	TRBV6-6	CASSADRVEAFF
TRBJ1-3	TRBV29-1	CSVGDRVSANTIYF
TRBJ1-1	TRBV4-3	CASSPEVGGKAFF
TRBJ2-2	TRBV7-2	CASSSGGLTAAYTGELFF
TRBJ1-1	TRBV10-3	CAISESTGATLNTEAFF
TRBJ1-1	TRBV6-6	CASRGQGLTEAFF
TRBJ1-6	TRBV5-1	CASSLSGARYASPLNF
TRBJ2-1	TRBV29-1	CSVPTSGGSRRQFF
TRBJ1-1	TRBV6-5	CAVSRGGNTEAFF
TRBJ1-1	TRBV7-9	CSSSLAQMNTEAFF
TRBJ1-6	TRBV2	CASSEGTGFGSYNSPLHF
TRBJ2-1	TRBV5-4	CASSSGGVLYNEQFF
TRBJ2-7	TRBV10-3	CAISEEARPYEQYF
TRBJ1-2	TRBV6-6	CASRRQGGEYGYTF
TRBJ1-6	TRBV28	CASSLVGGKLNSPLHF
TRBJ2-7	TRBV7-8	CASSLGSSAGSYEQYF
TRBJ2-5	TRBV9	CASSVASGGAVETQYF
TRBJ2-3	TRBV7-9	CASSNSGGRTDTQYF
TRBJ2-5	TRBV2	CASSVEGTGSQETQYF
TRBJ1-5	TRBV6-6	CASSSIRDRGQPQHF
TRBJ1-5	TRBV2	CASRTGTNQPQHF
TRBJ1-4	TRBV10-3	CAISGTGKREKLFF
TRBJ1-2	TRBV4-1	CASSQLGINYGYTF
TRBJ2-3	TRBV5-1	CASSLQDTKDTQYF
TRBJ1-2	TRBV28	CASSQTPEGSKGYTF
TRBJ2-7	TRBV14	CASSQDPGRAVEQYF
TRBJ2-5	TRBV19	CASSNPGLAVETQYF
TRBJ1-2	TRBV5-1	CASRPGTGDYGYTF
TRBJ1-4	TRBV28	CASKLRGDEKLFF
TRBJ2-7	TRBV2	CASTAGRSSYEQYF
TRBJ1-2	TRBV20-1	CSAPSYGYTF
TRBJ1-2	TRBV2	CASMAGTAHGYTF
TRBJ1-4	TRBV30	CAWQYRGANEKLFF
TRBJ1-2	TRBV5-4	CASSPAVVTNYGYPF
TRBJ2-1	TRBV6-5	CASSFQTGEQFF